This T cell receptor beta chain appears in the sequencing data of a study of post-analysis software for immune sequencing data. General study results and limits: Controls showed significantly higher normalized Chao1 diversity than did multiple sclerosis patients. The study found TRBV5-6, TRBV5-1 and TRBV20-1 among 5 or 6 TRBV segments more frequent in patients than controls.

Germline CDR1 is LGHDT and CDR2 is YNNKEL (reference sequence). This CDR3 is built from 14 residues. V dropped 1 base and J dropped 6; count of bases not matched to a gene: 3. Of note for this clonotype: The target antigen is unknown.

Tagging with unique molecular identifiers was a feature of the TCR beta cDNA libraries. TCRdb re-called the PCR reads through MiXCR, storing one row per CDR3 protein. The sample carries hundreds of thousands of distinct CDR3 sequences, roughly 40% recorded once. This receptor was obtained from a girl between 5 and 17 years old with multiple sclerosis. The gene calls are TRBV3-1 and TRBJ2-3, with TRBD2 identical over 8 bases. The sequencing input was blood. The CDR3 is CASSQATSADTQYF. Written as DNA, the CDR3 is TGTGCCAGCAGCCAAGCGACTAGCGCGGATACGCAGTATTTT.